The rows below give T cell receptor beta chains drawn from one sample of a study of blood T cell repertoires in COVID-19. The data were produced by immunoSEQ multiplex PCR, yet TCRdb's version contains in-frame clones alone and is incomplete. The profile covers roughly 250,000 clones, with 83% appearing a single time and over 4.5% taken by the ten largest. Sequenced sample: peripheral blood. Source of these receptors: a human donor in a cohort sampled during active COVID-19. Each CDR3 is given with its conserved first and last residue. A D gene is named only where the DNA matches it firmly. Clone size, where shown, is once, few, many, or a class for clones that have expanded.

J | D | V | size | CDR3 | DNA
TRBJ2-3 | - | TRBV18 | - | CASSPPGTGLSTDTQYF | TGTGCCAGCTCACCACCGGGCACGGGACTTAGTACAGATACGCAGTATTTT
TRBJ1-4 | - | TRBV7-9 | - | CASSLGQANEKLFF | TGTGCCAGCAGCCTGGGACAAGCTAATGAAAAACTGTTTTTT
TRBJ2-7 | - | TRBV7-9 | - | CSLDEQYF | TGTAGCTTGGACGAGCAGTACTTC
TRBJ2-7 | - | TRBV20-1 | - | CSATVGDEQYF | TGCAGTGCTACCGTAGGGGACGAGCAGTACTTC
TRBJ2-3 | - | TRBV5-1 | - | CASSVPTGPRDTQYF | TGCGCCAGCAGCGTACCCACAGGGCCGCGGGATACGCAGTATTTT
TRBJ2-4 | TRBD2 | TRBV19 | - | CASRSAGENIQYF | TGTGCCAGTAGGTCGGCGGGGGAGAACATTCAGTACTTC
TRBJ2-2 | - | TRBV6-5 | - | CASSPWNTGELFF | TGTGCCAGCAGTCCGTGGAACACCGGGGAGCTGTTTTTT
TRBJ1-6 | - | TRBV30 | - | CASRANSPLHF | TGTGCCTCGCGGGCTAATTCACCCCTCCACTTT
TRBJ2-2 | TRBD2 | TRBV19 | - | CASRGLAGGPLTGELFF | TGTGCCAGTAGGGGACTAGCGGGAGGGCCGCTGACCGGGGAGCTGTTTTTT
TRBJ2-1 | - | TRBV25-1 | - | CASSETTLGDEQFF | TGTGCCAGCAGTGAAACGACTCTTGGCGATGAGCAGTTCTTC
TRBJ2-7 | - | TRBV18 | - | CASSPGAQSYEQYF | TGTGCCAGCTCTCCGGGAGCCCAGTCCTACGAGCAGTACTTC
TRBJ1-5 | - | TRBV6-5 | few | CASRLVRDQPQHF | TGTGCCAGCCGGCTGGTGAGGGATCAGCCCCAGCATTTT
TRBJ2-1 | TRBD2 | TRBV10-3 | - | CATLNNREGYEQFF | TGTGCCACCCTTAACAACCGGGAGGGGTATGAGCAGTTCTTC
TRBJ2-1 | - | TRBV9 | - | CASSSYVSGFNEQFF | TGTGCCAGCAGCTCATATGTATCGGGATTCAATGAGCAGTTCTTC
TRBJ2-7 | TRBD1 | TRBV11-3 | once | CASSPRTGGEQYF | TGTGCCAGCAGCCCTAGGACAGGGGGCGAGCAGTACTTC
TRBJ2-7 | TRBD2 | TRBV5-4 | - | CASSSGTSGTAYEQYF | TGTGCCAGCAGCTCAGGGACTAGCGGGACCGCCTACGAGCAGTACTTC
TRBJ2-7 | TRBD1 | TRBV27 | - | CASSLTGGYEQYF | TGTGCCAGCAGTTTGACAGGGGGCTACGAGCAGTACTTC
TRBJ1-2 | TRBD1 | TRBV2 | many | CASRGQGPRNGYTF | TGTGCCAGCAGGGGACAGGGGCCTCGGAATGGCTACACCTTC
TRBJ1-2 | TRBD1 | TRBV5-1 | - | CASSLDRGSTHWGF | TGCGCCAGCAGCCTGGACAGGGGTTCTACTCATTGGGGTTTC
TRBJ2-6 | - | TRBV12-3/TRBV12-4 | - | CASTLSGANVLTF | TGTGCCAGCACCCTCTCTGGGGCCAACGTCCTGACTTTC
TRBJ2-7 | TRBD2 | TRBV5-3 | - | CARSPKLAGGEYEQYF | TGTGCCAGAAGCCCAAAACTAGCGGGAGGGGAGTACGAGCAGTACTTC
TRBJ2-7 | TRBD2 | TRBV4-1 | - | CASSHRGGSSYEQYF | TGCGCCAGCAGCCACCGTGGCGGGAGCTCCTACGAGCAGTACTTC
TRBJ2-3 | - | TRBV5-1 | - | CASSLDGSRDTQYF | TGCGCCAGCAGCTTGGACGGGAGTAGGGATACGCAGTATTTT
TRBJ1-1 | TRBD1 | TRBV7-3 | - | CASSLGQANTEAFF | TGTGCCAGCAGCTTGGGACAGGCGAACACTGAAGCTTTCTTT
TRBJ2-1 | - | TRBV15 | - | CATSRGRETIEQFF | TGTGCCACCAGCAGAGGAAGGGAGACGATCGAGCAGTTCTTC
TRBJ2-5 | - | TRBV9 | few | CASSTGPAETQYF | TGTGCCAGCAGCACTGGCCCAGCGGAGACCCAGTACTTC
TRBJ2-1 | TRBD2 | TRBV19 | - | CASSSPGLAGKSRSYNEQFF | TGTGCCAGTAGTTCCCCGGGACTAGCGGGGAAGTCTCGCTCCTACAATGAGCAGTTCTTC